A single sample is the source of the 17 T cell receptor beta chains below, sequenced in a study of STAT5B mutations in CD4+ large granular lymphocyte leukemia. Generated by immunoSEQ multiplex PCR, the TCRdb table keeps only in-frame clones and is missing some. This table holds tens of thousands of clones, roughly 76% found once. The sample consisted of CD4+ T cells from blood buffy coats. These TCRs come from a human donor in good health.

This chain links TRBV18 with TRBJ2-5; D is uncertain. Trimming took off 3 bases at V and 5 bases at J, with 4 bases between the two ends. Looked up from germline, CDR1 is KGHSH and CDR2 is LQKENI. The CDR3 is 11 residues long. The CDR3 nucleotides are TGTGCCAGCTCACCCCAGGAGACCCAGTACTTC. Translating it yields CASSPQETQYF.

The chain joins TRBV30 to TRBJ2-5; a possible D gene is TRBD2 (6 bases). Per germline, CDR1 GTSNPN and CDR2 SVGIG (reference sequence). The CDR3 is 15 residues long. V lost 4 bases and J lost 1, with 16 bases in between. The chain's CDR3 is CAWTTTLAFQETQYF. The CDR3 bases are TGTGCCTGGACAACAACCCTAGCGTTCCAAGAGACCCAGTACTTC.

The chain couples TRBV10-3 to TRBJ2-3; 10 positions match TRBD1. Per germline, CDR1 ENHRY and CDR2 SYGVKD. The CDR3 runs 14 residues. The ends lost 4 bases at V and 5 bases at J; junction bases unmatched: 3. CDR3 protein: CAISGQGAKDTQYF. For the CDR3, the DNA is TGTGCCATCAGTGGACAGGGGGCGAAAGATACGCAGTATTTT.

The rearrangement joins TRBV28 to TRBJ1-2; D possibly corresponds to TRBD1 (6 bases). Looked up from germline, CDR1 is MDHEN and CDR2 is SYDVKM. The CDR3 is made up of 14 amino acids. Trimming pared 5 bases from V and 6 bases from J, leaving 16 bases between. CDR3: CASSNLGTLNGYTF. As DNA, the CDR3 is TGTGCCAGCAGTAACCTCGGGACACTCAATGGCTACACCTTC.

This clone was counted only a few times. J is TRBJ1-1 and V is TRBV30; 7 bases are a match to TRBD1. J gave up 3 bases and V 4 bases, and 8 bases lay outside the gene matches. The length of the CDR3 is 14 residues. Germline CDR1 reads GTSNPN; CDR2 reads SVGIG (reference sequence). CDR3 sequence: CAWNGGTVDTEAFF. The CDR3 region has the DNA TGTGCCTGGAATGGGGGGACAGTAGACACTGAAGCTTTCTTT.

The V gene is TRBV18, the J gene TRBJ2-5; 8 bases match TRBD2. V dropped 2 bases and J dropped 4; count of bases not matched to a gene: 6. The CDR3 spans 15 residues. Per germline, CDR1 KGHSH and CDR2 LQKENI. Written as DNA, the CDR3 is TGTGCCAGCTCACCAATCGGGGGGGCCAGAGAGACCCAGTACTTC. This translates into CASSPIGGARETQYF.

This clone was counted once. The rearrangement uses TRBV28 and TRBJ1-2; 9 bases agree with TRBD1. The CDR3 totals 16 residues. V lost 6 bases to trimming and J lost 4 bases; unmatched junction nucleotides: 12. Germline CDR1 MDHEN, CDR2 SYDVKM. The CDR3: CASSPGQGMLSYGYTF. The CDR3 DNA follows: TGTGCCAGCAGCCCGGGACAGGGAATGTTAAGCTATGGCTACACCTTC.

This clone has just a few counts. The V gene is TRBV21-1, the J gene TRBJ2-7; the table's D call of TRBD1 was not tested on the DNA. TRBV21-1 is a known pseudogene. The CDR3 runs to 17 residues. The CDR3 sequence: CASSKAGARQGKYEQYF. The CDR3 bases are TGTGCCAGCAGCAAAGCGGGAGCCCGACAGGGAAAGTACGAGCAGTACTTC.

The rearrangement uses TRBV5-1 and TRBJ2-5, with 11 bases fitting TRBD2. Per germline, CDR1 SGHRS and CDR2 YFSETQ. The CDR3 totals 17 residues. V lost 0 bases, J lost 0 bases, and 4 bases stayed unmatched. This CDR3 reads CASSLVLAGGNQETQYF. CDR3 nucleotides: TGCGCCAGCAGCTTGGTGCTAGCGGGGGGTAACCAAGAGACCCAGTACTTC. Complete variable domain (other parts from reference TRBV5-1 and TRBJ2-5): KAGVTQTPRYLIKTRGQQVTLSCSPISGHRSVSWYQQTPGQGLQFLFEYFSETQRNKGNFPGRFSGRQFSNSRSEMNVSTLELGDSALYLCASSLVLAGGNQETQYFGPGTRLLVL.

The rearrangement links TRBV19 to TRBJ1-3; D is uncertain. The CDR3 consists of 13 residues. Germline V lookup: CDR1 LNHDA, CDR2 SQIVND (reference sequence). V lost 3 bases and J 2 bases, leaving 5 bases between the germline ends. The CDR3, as DNA: TGTGCCAGTAGTATTGTTCCTGGAAACACCATATATTTT. This codes for CASSIVPGNTIYF.

The genes are TRBV4-3 and TRBJ2-7, with 8 bases identical to TRBD1. This CDR3 is built from 14 residues. The germline V gene has CDR1 LGHNA and CDR2 YSLEER. The trim removed 4 bases at V and 2 bases at J, leaving 4 bases unmatched. The CDR3 spells CASSLETGAYEQYF. DNA for the CDR3: TGCGCCAGCAGCCTGGAGACAGGGGCCTACGAGCAGTACTTC.

This sequence joins TRBV19 and TRBJ1-2, with unresolved D. The CDR3 runs 15 residues. The V end was cut by 4 bases, the J end by 8 bases, with 20 bases between. From germline, CDR1 is LNHDA and CDR2 SQIVND (reference sequence). CDR3 nucleotides: TGTGCCAGTAGTAATACTCCTGAGGGAATCGGAGGCTACACCTTC. This translates into CASSNTPEGIGGYTF.

The V and J genes are TRBV7-2 and TRBJ1-1; tentatively, D is TRBD1 (5 bases). CDR1 SGHTA and CDR2 FQGNSA come from the germline V gene. The CDR3 has 15 amino acids. Trimming pared 6 bases from V and 4 bases from J, leaving 18 bases between. The CDR3 nucleotides read TGTGCCAGCAGTTACTCTGCGGGGGGTGGCACTGAAGCTTTCTTT. Protein product: CASSYSAGGGTEAFF.

The chain is built from TRBV18 and TRBJ1-2; 10 nucleotides align to TRBD1. CDR3 length equals 15 residues. The germline CDR1 and CDR2 sequences are KGHSH and LQKENI. The junction had 6 bases not matched to a gene; V was cut back by 3 bases and J by 5 bases. DNA of the CDR3: TGTGCCAGCTCACCGGGGACAGGGGCATTTTATGGCTACACCTTC. Its protein is CASSPGTGAFYGYTF.

The J gene is TRBJ2-3, the V gene TRBV7-8, with D perhaps assigned TRBD1 or TRBD2 (5 bases each). CDR1 SGHVS and CDR2 FQNEAQ come from the germline V gene. The V end lost 3 bases, the J end lost 6 bases, and 16 bases lay between the germline ends. CDR3 length equals 15 residues. The CDR3 nucleotides read TGTGCCAGCAGCTTGGACCGGGGCTCCTGGGATACGCAGTATTTT. Its translation: CASSLDRGSWDTQYF.

CDR3: CASSLGQGPNYGYTF. The DNA for the CDR3 is TGTGCCAGCAGCTTAGGACAGGGACCCAACTATGGCTACACCTTC. The chain is built from TRBV11-1 and TRBJ1-2, with 7 bases matching TRBD1. The CDR3 covers 15 residues. Germline assignment: CDR1 SGHAT and CDR2 FQDESV (reference sequence). Trimming removed 1 base from V and 2 bases from J; junction bases left unmatched: 4.

This clone was observed a handful of times. J is TRBJ2-7 and V is TRBV18; D may correspond to TRBD1 or TRBD2 (5 bases each). This CDR3 is built from 14 residues. Trimming took off 6 bases at V and 0 bases at J, with 12 bases between the two ends. The germline V gene encodes CDR1 KGHSH and CDR2 LQKENI. CDR3 bases: TGTGCCAGCTCCCGCCCAGGGAGCTCCTACGAGCAGTACTTC. This sequence encodes CASSRPGSSYEQYF.